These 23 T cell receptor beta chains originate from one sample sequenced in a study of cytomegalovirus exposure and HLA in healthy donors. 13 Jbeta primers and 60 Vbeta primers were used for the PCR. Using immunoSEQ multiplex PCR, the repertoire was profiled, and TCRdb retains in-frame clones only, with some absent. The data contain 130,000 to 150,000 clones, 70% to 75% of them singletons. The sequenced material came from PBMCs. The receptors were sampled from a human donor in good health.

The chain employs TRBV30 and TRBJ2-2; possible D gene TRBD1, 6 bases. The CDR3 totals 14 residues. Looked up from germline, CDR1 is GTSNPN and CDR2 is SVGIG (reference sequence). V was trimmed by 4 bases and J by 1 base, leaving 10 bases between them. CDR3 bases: TGTGCCTGGAACCAGGGGCAGAACACCGGGGAGCTGTTTTTT. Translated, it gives CAWNQGQNTGELFF.

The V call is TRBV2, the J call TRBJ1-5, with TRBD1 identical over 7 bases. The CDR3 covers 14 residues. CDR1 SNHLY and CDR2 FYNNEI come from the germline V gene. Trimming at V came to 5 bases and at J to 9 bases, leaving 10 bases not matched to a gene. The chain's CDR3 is CASSQGTAPGPQHF. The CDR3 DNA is TGTGCCAGCAGTCAGGGGACAGCCCCTGGGCCCCAGCATTTT.

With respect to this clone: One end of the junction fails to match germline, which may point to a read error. CDR3 residues: CASRLGGPGYLPLHF. The CDR3 DNA is TGTGCCAGCAGATTGGGGGGGCCGGGTTATCTGCCCCTCCACTTT. The chain employs TRBV5-6 and TRBJ1-6; possibly TRBD1 for D (6 bases). The germline CDR1 and CDR2 sequences are SGHDT and YYEEEE. The CDR3 covers 15 residues.

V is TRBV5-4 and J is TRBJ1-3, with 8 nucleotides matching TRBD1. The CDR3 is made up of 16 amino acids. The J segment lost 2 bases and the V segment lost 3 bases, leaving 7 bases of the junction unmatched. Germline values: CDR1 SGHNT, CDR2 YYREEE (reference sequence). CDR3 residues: CASSYPTGAAGNTIYF. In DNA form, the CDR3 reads TGTGCCAGCAGCTATCCGACAGGGGCAGCTGGAAACACCATATATTTT.

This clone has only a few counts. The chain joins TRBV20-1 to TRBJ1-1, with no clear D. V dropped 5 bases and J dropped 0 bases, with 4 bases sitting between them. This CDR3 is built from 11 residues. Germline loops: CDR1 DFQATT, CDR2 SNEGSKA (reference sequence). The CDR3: CSAFMNTEAFF. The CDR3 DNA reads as TGCAGTGCTTTCATGAACACTGAAGCTTTCTTT.

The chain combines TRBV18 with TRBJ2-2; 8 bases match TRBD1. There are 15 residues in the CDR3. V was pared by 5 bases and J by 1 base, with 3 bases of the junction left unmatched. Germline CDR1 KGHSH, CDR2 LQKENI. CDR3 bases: TGTGCCAGCTCAACCGGGACAGGGAACACCGGGGAGCTGTTTTTT. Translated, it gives CASSTGTGNTGELFF.

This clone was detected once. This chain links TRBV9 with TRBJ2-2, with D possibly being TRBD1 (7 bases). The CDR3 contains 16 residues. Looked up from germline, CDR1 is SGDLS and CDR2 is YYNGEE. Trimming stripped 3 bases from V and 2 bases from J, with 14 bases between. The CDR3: CASSAPGGFNTGELFF. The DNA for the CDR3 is TGTGCCAGCAGCGCTCCAGGGGGGTTTAACACCGGGGAGCTGTTTTTT.

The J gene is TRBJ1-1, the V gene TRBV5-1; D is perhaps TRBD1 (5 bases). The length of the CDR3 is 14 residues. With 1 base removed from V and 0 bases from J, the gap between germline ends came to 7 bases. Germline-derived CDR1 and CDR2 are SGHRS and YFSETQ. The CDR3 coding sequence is TGCGCCAGCAGCTTGCAAGGGGTGAACACTGAAGCTTTCTTT. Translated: CASSLQGVNTEAFF.

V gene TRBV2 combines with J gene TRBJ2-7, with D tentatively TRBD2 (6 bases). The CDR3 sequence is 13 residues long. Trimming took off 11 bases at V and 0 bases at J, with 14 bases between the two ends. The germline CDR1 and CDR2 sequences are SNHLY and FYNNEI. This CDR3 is CAVTGTYSYEQYF. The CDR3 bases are TGTGCCGTAACCGGGACTTACTCCTACGAGCAGTACTTC. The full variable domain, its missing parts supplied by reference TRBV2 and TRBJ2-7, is EPEVTQTPSHQVTQMGQEVILRCVPISNHLYFYWYRQILGQKVEFLVSFYNNEISEKSEIFDDQFSVERPDGSNFTLKIRSTKLEDSAMYFCAVTGTYSYEQYFGPGTRLTVT.

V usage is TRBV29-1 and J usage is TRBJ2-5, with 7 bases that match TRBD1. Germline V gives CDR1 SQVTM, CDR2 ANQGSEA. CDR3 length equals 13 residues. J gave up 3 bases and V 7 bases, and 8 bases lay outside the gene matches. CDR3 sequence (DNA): TGCAGCGGGAGGACAGGACGAAAAGAGACCCAGTACTTC. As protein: CSGRTGRKETQYF.

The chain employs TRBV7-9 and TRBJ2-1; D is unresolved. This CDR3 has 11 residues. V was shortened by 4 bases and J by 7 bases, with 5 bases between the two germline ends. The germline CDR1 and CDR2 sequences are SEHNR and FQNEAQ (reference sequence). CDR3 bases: TGTGCCAGCAGCTCGAGGAATGAGCAGTTCTTC. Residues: CASSSRNEQFF.

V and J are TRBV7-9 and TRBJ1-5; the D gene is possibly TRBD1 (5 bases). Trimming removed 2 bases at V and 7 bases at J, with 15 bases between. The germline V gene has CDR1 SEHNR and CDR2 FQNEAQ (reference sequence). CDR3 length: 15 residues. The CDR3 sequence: CASSLQGDPLQPQHF. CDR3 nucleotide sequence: TGTGCCAGCAGCTTACAGGGCGACCCTTTACAGCCCCAGCATTTT. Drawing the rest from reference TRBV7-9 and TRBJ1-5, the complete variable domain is DTGVSQNPRHKITKRGQNVTFRCDPISEHNRLYWYRQTLGQGPEFLTYFQNEAQLEKSRLLSDRFSAERPKGSFSTLEIQRTEQGDSAMYLCASSLQGDPLQPQHFGDGTRLSIL.

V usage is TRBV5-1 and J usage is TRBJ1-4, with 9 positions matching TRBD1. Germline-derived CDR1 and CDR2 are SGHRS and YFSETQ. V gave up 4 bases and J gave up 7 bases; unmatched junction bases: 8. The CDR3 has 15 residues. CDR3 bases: TGCGCCAGCAGCCTACAGGGGGCGAGGGGTGAAAAACTGTTTTTT. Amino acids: CASSLQGARGEKLFF.

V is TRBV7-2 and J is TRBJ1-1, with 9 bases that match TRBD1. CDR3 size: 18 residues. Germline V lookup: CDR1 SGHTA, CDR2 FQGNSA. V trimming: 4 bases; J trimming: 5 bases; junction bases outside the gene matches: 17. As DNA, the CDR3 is TGTGCCAGCAGCTCCTACACATTCCGGGACAGGGATCGAACTGAAGCTTTCTTT. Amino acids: CASSSYTFRDRDRTEAFF.

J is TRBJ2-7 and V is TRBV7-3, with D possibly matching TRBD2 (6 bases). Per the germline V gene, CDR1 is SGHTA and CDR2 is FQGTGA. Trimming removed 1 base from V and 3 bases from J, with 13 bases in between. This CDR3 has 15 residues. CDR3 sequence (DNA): TGTGCCAGCAGCTTAAATGGGGGGAGTAGCTACGAGCAGTACTTC. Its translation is CASSLNGGSSYEQYF.

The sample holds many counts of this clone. CDR3 bases: TGTGCCAGCAGCTTTATAAACAATAACTATGGCTACACCTTC. The encoded protein is CASSFINNNYGYTF. The chain employs TRBV11-2 and TRBJ1-2; D gene ambiguous. Per germline, CDR1 SGHAT and CDR2 FQNNGV. Trimming took off 3 bases at V and 1 base at J, with 9 bases between the two ends. The CDR3 covers 14 residues.

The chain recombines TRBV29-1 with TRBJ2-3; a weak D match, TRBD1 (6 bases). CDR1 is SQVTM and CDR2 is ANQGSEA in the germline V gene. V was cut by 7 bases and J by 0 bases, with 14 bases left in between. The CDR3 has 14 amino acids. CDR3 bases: TGCAGCGCCGGACCTAGGGGGAGCACAGATACGCAGTATTTT. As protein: CSAGPRGSTDTQYF.

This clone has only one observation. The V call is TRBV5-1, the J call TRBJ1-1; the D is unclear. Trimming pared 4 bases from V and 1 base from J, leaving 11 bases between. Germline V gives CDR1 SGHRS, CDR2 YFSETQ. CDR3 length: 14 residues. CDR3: CASSQMRQNTEAFF. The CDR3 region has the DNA TGCGCCAGCAGCCAGATGCGACAGAACACTGAAGCTTTCTTT.

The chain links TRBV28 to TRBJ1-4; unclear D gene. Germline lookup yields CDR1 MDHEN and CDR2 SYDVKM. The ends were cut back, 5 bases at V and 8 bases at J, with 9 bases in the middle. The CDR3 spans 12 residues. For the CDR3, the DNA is TGTGCCAGCAGTGGAGCAGACGAAAAACTGTTTTTT. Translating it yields CASSGADEKLFF.

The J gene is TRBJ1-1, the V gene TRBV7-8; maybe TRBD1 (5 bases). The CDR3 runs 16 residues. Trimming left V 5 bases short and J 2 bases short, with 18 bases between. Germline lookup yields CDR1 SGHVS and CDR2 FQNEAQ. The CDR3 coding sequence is TGTGCCAGCAGCCTCGAGTTAGGGGCTACAAACACTGAAGCTTTCTTT. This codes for CASSLELGATNTEAFF. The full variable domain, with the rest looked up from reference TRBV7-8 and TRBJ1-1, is GAGVSQSPRYKVAKRGQDVALRCDPISGHVSLFWYQQALGQGPEFLTYFQNEAQLDKSGLPSDRFFAERPEGSVSTLKIQRTQQEDSAVYLCASSLELGATNTEAFFGQGTRLTVV.

CDR3 DNA: TGCGCCAGCAGCTTGGATCAGGCATACGAGCAGTACTTC. Amino acids: CASSLDQAYEQYF. The chain uses TRBV5-1 and TRBJ2-7; D not resolved. The CDR3 loop spans 13 amino acids. Trimming shortened V by 0 bases and J by 4 bases, and 8 bases separated the two germline ends. Germline CDR1 and CDR2: SGHRS and YFSETQ.

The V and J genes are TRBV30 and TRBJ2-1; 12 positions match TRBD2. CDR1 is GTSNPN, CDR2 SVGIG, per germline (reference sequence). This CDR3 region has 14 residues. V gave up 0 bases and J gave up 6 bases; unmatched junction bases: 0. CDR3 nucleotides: TGTGCCTGGAGTGTGACTAGCGGGGGCAATGAGCAGTTCTTC. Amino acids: CAWSVTSGGNEQFF.

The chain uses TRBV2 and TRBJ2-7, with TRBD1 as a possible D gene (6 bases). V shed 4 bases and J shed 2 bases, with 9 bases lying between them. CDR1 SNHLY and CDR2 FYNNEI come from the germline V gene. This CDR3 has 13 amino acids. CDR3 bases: TGTGCCAGCAGTGGGGCAGGGGCCTACGAGCAGTACTTC. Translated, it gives CASSGAGAYEQYF. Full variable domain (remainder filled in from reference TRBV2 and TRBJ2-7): EPEVTQTPSHQVTQMGQEVILRCVPISNHLYFYWYRQILGQKVEFLVSFYNNEISEKSEIFDDQFSVERPDGSNFTLKIRSTKLEDSAMYFCASSGAGAYEQYFGPGTRLTVT.